The 23 T cell receptor beta chains given below trace back to one sample, sequenced in a study of Graves' ophthalmopathy and Graves' hyperthyroidism. Transcripts of RNA were the source for amplifying TCR beta CDR3 regions. HTBI-primed RT-PCR formed the first round, and a multiplex PCR formed the second. A single record per CDR3 protein comes from TCRdb applying MiXCR to the multiplex PCR reads. The repertoire holds around 600,000 distinct CDR3 sequences, about 40% seen once, with 3% to 4% in the top ten. The sequencing input was peripheral blood. These TCRs come from an adult man with Graves' ophthalmopathy.

The V call is TRBV29-1, the J call TRBJ2-5; D may be TRBD2 (6 bases). CDR1 is SQVTM and CDR2 is ANQGSEA in the germline V gene. The V end was cut by 3 bases, the J end by 7 bases, with 9 bases between. The CDR3 is 11 residues long. The CDR3, as DNA: TGCAGCGTTGACCACGGGGGGACCCAGTACTTC. The encoded protein is CSVDHGGTQYF.

This sequence joins TRBV5-5 and TRBJ1-5; D might be TRBD1 (5 bases). The CDR3 consists of 16 residues. Germline CDR1 and CDR2: SGHKS and YYEKEE (reference sequence). Trimming left V 3 bases short and J 0 bases short, with 13 bases between. CDR3: CASSSTLRGSNQPQHF. The CDR3, as DNA: TGTGCCAGCAGCTCAACTCTAAGGGGTAGCAATCAGCCCCAGCATTTT.

This clonotype has a count of ten or more. The rearrangement uses TRBV7-9 and TRBJ2-7; D is ambiguous. The germline V gene encodes CDR1 SEHNR and CDR2 FQNEAQ (reference sequence). CDR3 length equals 13 residues. V lost 1 base, J lost 5 bases, and 9 bases lay in between. The CDR3 loop reads CASSLVRQHEQYF. CDR3 DNA: TGTGCCAGCAGCTTAGTTCGTCAGCACGAGCAGTACTTC.

This clonotype was seen repeatedly, ten times or more. The rearrangement links TRBV5-5 to TRBJ1-5; D might be TRBD1 (6 bases). Germline CDR1 reads SGHKS; CDR2 reads YYEKEE (reference sequence). V was clipped by 4 bases and J by 0 bases, with 11 bases between them. This CDR3 contains 15 residues. The CDR3: CASSGGGHSNQPQHF. The CDR3, as DNA: TGTGCCAGCAGCGGCGGGGGGCATAGCAATCAGCCCCAGCATTTT.

This clonotype was seen at least ten times. This sequence joins TRBV2 and TRBJ1-5; 7 bases fit TRBD1. J was trimmed by 0 bases and V by 5 bases; bases with no gene match: 13. Germline V gene sequence: CDR1 SNHLY, CDR2 FYNNEI. This CDR3 has 18 residues. For the CDR3, the DNA is TGTGCCAGCAGTCCGGACAGGACTAAGGGTTATAGCAATCAGCCCCAGCATTTT. Its translation is CASSPDRTKGYSNQPQHF.

This clonotype occurred a few times. The chain uses TRBV6-5 and TRBJ1-1; D ambiguous. With 5 bases removed from V and 7 bases from J, the gap between germline ends came to 11 bases. This CDR3 contains 12 residues. Germline CDR1 MNHEY, CDR2 SVGAGI. CDR3 nucleotides: TGTGCCAGCAGTCCCGGACGGCTTGAAGCTTTCTTT. This codes for CASSPGRLEAFF.

The rearrangement joins TRBV15 to TRBJ1-4, with D hard to call. With 0 bases removed from V and 0 bases from J, the gap between germline ends came to 20 bases. CDR1 is LNHNV and CDR2 is YYDKDF in the germline V gene (reference sequence). CDR3 length: 20 amino acids. Here the CDR3 DNA reads TGTGCCACCAGCAGAGATTTGGGCAGGAGACAACTATCAACTAATGAAAAACTGTTTTTT. This gives the protein CATSRDLGRRQLSTNEKLFF.

This clonotype was picked up many times. This rearrangement joins TRBV10-2 to TRBJ1-4, with unresolved D. V lost 10 bases and J lost 4, with 13 bases in between. Germline V lookup: CDR1 WSHSY, CDR2 SAAADI. This CDR3 spans 13 amino acids. The CDR3: CATSRRFNEKLFF. The DNA of the CDR3 is TGCGCCACCTCCCGCAGGTTTAATGAAAAACTGTTTTTT.

This clonotype has ten or more counts. The chain recombines TRBV7-8 with TRBJ1-5, with D unresolved. The germline CDR1 and CDR2 sequences are SGHVS and FQNEAQ. The CDR3 length is 13 residues. V was clipped by 4 bases and J by 3 bases, with 7 bases between them. The CDR3 here is CASSSGYNQPQHF. CDR3 DNA sequence: TGTGCCAGCAGCTCAGGTTACAATCAGCCCCAGCATTTT.

This clonotype has a single count. Germline is not matched at one junction end, which may reflect a read error. The chain recombines TRBV2 with TRBJ1-1; 11 nucleotides match TRBD1. The germline CDR1 and CDR2 sequences are SNHLY and FYNNEI. The CDR3 runs to 13 residues. CDR3 coding DNA: TGTGCCAGCAGCCCCTGGACAGGGGGCCGGCTCGTCTTT. This encodes CASSPWTGGRLVF.

This clonotype was detected a few times. J is TRBJ1-1 and V is TRBV19; weak D call: TRBD1 (5 bases). Germline V lookup: CDR1 LNHDA, CDR2 SQIVND (reference sequence). The CDR3 sequence is 13 residues long. Trimming pared 7 bases from V and 0 bases from J, leaving 9 bases between. CDR3: CASTLGVNTEAFF. DNA of the CDR3: TGTGCCAGTACCCTGGGGGTGAACACTGAAGCTTTCTTT.

This clonotype appeared many times. The chain uses TRBV7-8 and TRBJ2-7, with TRBD1 matching over 12 bases. Losses at the gene ends were 6 bases for V and 5 bases for J; bases not matched to a gene: 11. This CDR3 contains 16 residues. CDR1 and CDR2 (germline): SGHVS, FQNEAQ. Written as DNA, the CDR3 is TGTGCCAGCAGACGGGACAGGGGGCGCGTGGAGAACGAGCAGTACTTC. This codes for CASRRDRGRVENEQYF.

A note on this clonotype: This may be a read error, as it is one base from a much larger clone. This rearrangement joins TRBV12-3 or TRBV12-4 to TRBJ2-5; 8 bases fit TRBD1. J was trimmed by 5 bases and V by 5 bases; bases with no gene match: 4. The CDR3 has 13 amino acids. The CDR3 is CASSARGLETQYF. The CDR3 region has the DNA TGTGCCAGCAGTGCCAGGGGGCTTGAGACCCAGTACTTC.

The chain has TRBV19 and TRBJ1-4, with unresolved D. V was trimmed by 3 bases and J by 0 bases, leaving 11 bases between them. Germline V gene lookup returns CDR1 LNHDA and CDR2 SQIVND (reference sequence). The length of the CDR3 is 16 residues. The chain's CDR3 is CASSIFGPTTNEKLFF. The CDR3 DNA sequence: TGTGCCAGTAGTATCTTTGGGCCAACAACTAATGAAAAACTGTTTTTT.

This clonotype has more than one count but fewer than ten. The chain is built from TRBV24-1 and TRBJ2-5; 8 nucleotides line up with TRBD1. CDR3 length equals 16 residues. The V and J ends lost 0 bases and 9 bases, in that order; junction bases with no gene match: 11. Germline V gene data show CDR1 as KGHDR and CDR2 as SFDVKD. CDR3 nucleotides: TGTGCCACCAGTGATTTGCGGGACAGGATCAAACAGCCCCAGTACTTC. This sequence encodes CATSDLRDRIKQPQYF.

Turning to this clonotype: A clone one base away is much larger, so this may be a read error. This chain connects TRBV27 to TRBJ1-2; a weak D match, TRBD1 (5 bases). Between the trimmed V and J ends, which lost 8 bases and 5 bases, there was a span of 12 bases. CDR1 is MNHEY, CDR2 SMNVEV, per germline (reference sequence). This CDR3 is built from 12 residues. This chain's CDR3 is CASGQQEYGYTF. CDR3 sequence (DNA): TGTGCCAGCGGTCAACAGGAATATGGCTACACCTTC.

The rearrangement links TRBV25-1 to TRBJ2-1; maybe TRBD1 (6 bases). Trimming took off 5 bases at V and 10 bases at J, with 15 bases between the two ends. The germline gives CDR1 MGHDK, CDR2 SYGVNS. This CDR3 has 13 amino acids. DNA of the CDR3: TGTGCCAGCAGTCTCCACAGGGTCGGGGAGCAGTTCTTC. Translated: CASSLHRVGEQFF. The whole variable domain, filled in from reference TRBV25-1 and TRBJ2-1, reads EADIYQTPRYLVIGTGKKITLECSQTMGHDKMYWYQQDPGMELHLIHYSYGVNSTEKGDLSSESTVSRIRTEHFPLTLESARPSHTSQYLCASSLHRVGEQFFGPGTRLTVL.

The gene calls are TRBV29-1 and TRBJ1-2; D might be TRBD1 (6 bases). The V gene's germline CDR1 is SQVTM and CDR2 ANQGSEA. This CDR3 contains 11 residues. The germline V and J ends were trimmed by 8 bases and 4 bases, with 11 bases remaining between them. CDR3 amino acids: CSLDSTYGYTF. The CDR3 DNA reads TGCAGCCTGGACAGCACCTATGGCTACACCTTC.

This chain joins TRBV24-1 and TRBJ2-5; TRBD2 is a possible D gene (5 bases). The CDR3 covers 13 residues. V was clipped by 4 bases and J by 2 bases, with 7 bases between them. Germline V gives CDR1 KGHDR, CDR2 SFDVKD. CDR3 sequence: CATSDGKQETQYF. As DNA, the CDR3 is TGTGCCACCAGTGACGGGAAACAAGAGACCCAGTACTTC.

The genes are TRBV9 and TRBJ2-6; 8 positions agree with TRBD1. This CDR3 has 19 amino acids. Germline CDR1 reads SGDLS; CDR2 reads YYNGEE. Trimming took 4 bases from V and 0 from J; bases not matched to a gene: 12. CDR3 sequence reads: CASSYKTGTGISGANVLTF. In nucleotides, the CDR3 is TGTGCCAGCAGCTACAAAACCGGGACAGGAATCTCTGGGGCCAACGTCCTGACTTTC.

This chain uses TRBV19 with TRBJ1-5; weak D call: TRBD1 (5 bases). The germline CDR1 and CDR2 sequences are LNHDA and SQIVND (reference sequence). There are 15 residues in the CDR3. Trimming pared 3 bases from V and 9 bases from J, leaving 18 bases between. CDR3 residues: CASSMSGPRSRPQHF. Here the CDR3 DNA reads TGTGCCAGTAGTATGTCAGGGCCCCGGAGTCGGCCCCAGCATTTT.

This clonotype was seen a few times. The chain recombines TRBV20-1 with TRBJ2-3; D not resolved. CDR1 DFQATT and CDR2 SNEGSKA come from the germline V gene (reference sequence). Between the trimmed V and J ends, which lost 3 bases and 0 bases, there was a span of 7 bases. CDR3 size: 13 residues. The CDR3 sequence is CSASAASTDTQYF. The CDR3 DNA is TGCAGTGCTAGTGCCGCTAGCACAGATACGCAGTATTTT.

On this clonotype itself: A much larger clonotype is one base distant, so this may be a read error. The chain employs TRBV24-1 and TRBJ2-7; D could derive from TRBD1 or TRBD2 (5 bases each). Germline V gene data show CDR1 as KGHDR and CDR2 as SFDVKD. The CDR3 sequence is 16 residues long. CDR3 protein: CATSDPSAGSSYGQYF. Written as DNA, the CDR3 is TGTGCCACCAGTGATCCCTCGGCAGGGAGCTCCTACGGGCAGTACTTC.